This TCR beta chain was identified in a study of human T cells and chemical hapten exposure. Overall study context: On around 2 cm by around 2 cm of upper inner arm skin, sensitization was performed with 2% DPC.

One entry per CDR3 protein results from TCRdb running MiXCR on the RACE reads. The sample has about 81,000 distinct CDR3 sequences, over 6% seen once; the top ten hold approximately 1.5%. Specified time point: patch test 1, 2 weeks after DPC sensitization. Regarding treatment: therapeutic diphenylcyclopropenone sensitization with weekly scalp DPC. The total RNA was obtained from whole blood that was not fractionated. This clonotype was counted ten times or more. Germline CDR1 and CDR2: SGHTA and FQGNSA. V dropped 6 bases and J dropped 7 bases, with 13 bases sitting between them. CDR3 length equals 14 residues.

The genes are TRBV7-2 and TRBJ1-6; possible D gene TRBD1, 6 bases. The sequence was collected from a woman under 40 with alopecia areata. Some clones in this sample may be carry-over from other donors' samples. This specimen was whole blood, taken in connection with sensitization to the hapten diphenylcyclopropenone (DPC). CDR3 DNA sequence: TGTGCCAGCAGGCCAGGGGAATACAATTCACCCCTCCACTTT. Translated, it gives CASRPGEYNSPLHF.